Following are 30 T cell receptor beta chains from one sample sequenced in a study of T cell responses to AZD1222 COVID-19 vaccine (dated by TCRdb to the early 2020s). Libraries were prepared through the immunoSEQ multiplex PCR assay. Here the immuneACCESS table is served through TCRdb, limited to in-frame sequences with V and J called. Missing clones are a known gap in these copies; in checked studies unresolved V genes cover under half, and the rest lacks a known reason. Across this sample there are some 130,000 clones, with around 90% seen only once. The ten largest make up under 2.5% of the sample. Taken with the paper, the label for time point translates to: baseline before first vaccination. The source material was peripheral blood, sampled on day 0 of AZD1222 vaccination. Every receptor here comes from an adult in good health.

The V gene is TRBV5-1, the J gene TRBJ1-1; weak D call: TRBD1 (5 bases). With 0 bases removed from V and 7 bases from J, the gap between germline ends came to 16 bases. The CDR3 covers 15 residues. Germline V gene lookup returns CDR1 SGHRS and CDR2 YFSETQ. The CDR3 sequence: CASSLEGAGVGEAFF. CDR3 coding DNA: TGCGCCAGCAGCTTGGAAGGGGCCGGGGTGGGTGAAGCTTTCTTT.

J is TRBJ1-1 and V is TRBV20-1, with D tentatively TRBD1 (5 bases). V gave up 3 bases and J gave up 4 bases, with 12 bases separating them. The CDR3 sequence is 13 residues long. Germline V gives CDR1 DFQATT, CDR2 SNEGSKA (reference sequence). Here the CDR3 reads CSASPDGGTEAFF. CDR3 nucleotide sequence: TGCAGTGCTAGTCCCGACGGGGGCACTGAAGCTTTCTTT.

The DNA of the CDR3 is TGTGCCAGCTCTCAGGGACAGACCACCGGGGAGCTGTTTTTT. Translating it yields CASSQGQTTGELFF. This chain joins TRBV18 and TRBJ2-2; 7 bases are a match to TRBD1. In germline, CDR1 is KGHSH, CDR2 LQKENI. CDR3 length equals 14 residues. Germline trimming cut 6 bases from V and 4 bases from J; bases unmatched to any gene: 5.

The chain has TRBV19 and TRBJ1-3; 8 bases match TRBD1. This CDR3 region has 14 residues. The V segment lost 7 bases and the J segment 0 bases; nucleotides outside the gene matches: 2. Germline lookup yields CDR1 LNHDA and CDR2 SQIVND (reference sequence). The CDR3 bases are TGTGCCAGTAACAGGGGGAGCTCTGGAAACACCATATATTTT. Amino acid sequence: CASNRGSSGNTIYF.

The genes are TRBV6-5 and TRBJ1-1; D may be TRBD1 (5 bases). V dropped 2 bases and J dropped 2 bases, with 9 bases sitting between them. There are 14 residues in the CDR3. Germline CDR1 reads MNHEY; CDR2 reads SVGAGI. CDR3 loop: CASSYRTTNTEAFF. The CDR3 DNA follows: TGTGCCAGCAGTTACAGGACAACCAACACTGAAGCTTTCTTT.

In DNA form, the CDR3 reads TGCGCCAGCAGCCAGGTTTCGGGGCCAACAAGTAGCACAGATACGCAGTATTTT. This gives the protein CASSQVSGPTSSTDTQYF. This chain uses TRBV4-1 with TRBJ2-3; possibly TRBD1 or TRBD2 for D (5 bases each). Trimming pared 3 bases from V and 0 bases from J, leaving 19 bases between. The CDR3 is 18 amino acids. Germline values: CDR1 MGHRA, CDR2 YSYEKL.

V gene TRBV3-1 (or the pseudogene TRBV3-2) combines with J gene TRBJ1-3; TRBD1 is a possible D gene (6 bases). The V end was cut by 3 bases, the J end by 6 bases, with 9 bases between. CDR1 is LGHDT, CDR2 YNNKEL, per germline (reference sequence). The CDR3 spans 13 residues. CDR3 nucleotide sequence: TGTGCCAGCAGCCAGATGGGGGCAAACACCATATATTTT. It codes for CASSQMGANTIYF.

This chain joins TRBV2 and TRBJ1-1, with 7 bases that match TRBD1. J gave up 1 base and V 6 bases, and 8 bases lay outside the gene matches. Per germline, CDR1 SNHLY and CDR2 FYNNEI. CDR3 size: 15 residues. The DNA of the CDR3 is TGTGCCAGCAGCCAAACCCGGACAGGGAACACTGAAGCTTTCTTT. Translated, it gives CASSQTRTGNTEAFF.

The chain combines TRBV6-1 with TRBJ2-3, with 12 bases lining up with TRBD2. The CDR3 runs to 17 residues. Germline CDR1 and CDR2: MNHNS and SASEGT. V shed 2 bases, J shed 0 bases, and the junction held 3 bases outside the gene matches. The CDR3 DNA reads as TGTGCCAGCAGTGAATTAGGGACTAGCGGGAGCACAGATACGCAGTATTTT. It yields the protein CASSELGTSGSTDTQYF.

This chain uses TRBV6-2 or TRBV6-3 with TRBJ1-2; D is unclear. Germline CDR1 and CDR2: MNHEY and SVGEGT. The CDR3 is made up of 13 amino acids. V was clipped by 2 bases and J by 7 bases, with 11 bases between them. The CDR3 DNA is TGTGCCAGCAGTTACAGGGATCCTCGTGGCTACACCTTC. Residues: CASSYRDPRGYTF.

The gene calls are TRBV2 and TRBJ2-1, with TRBD2 matching over 15 bases. The CDR3 consists of 15 residues. From germline, CDR1 is SNHLY and CDR2 FYNNEI. Unmatched junction bases numbered 4, after V lost 4 bases and J lost 9 bases. CDR3 nucleotides: TGTGCCAGCAGTGCGGGACTAGCGGGAGGTTCTGAGCAGTTCTTC. Amino acid sequence: CASSAGLAGGSEQFF.

V is TRBV13 and J is TRBJ1-3, with 11 nucleotides matching TRBD1. From germline, CDR1 is PRHDT and CDR2 FYEKMQ (reference sequence). The ends lost 3 bases at V and 4 bases at J; junction bases unmatched: 8. CDR3 size: 17 residues. In DNA, the CDR3 is TGTGCCAGCAGCTTCAGGACAGGGGGCATGGTAGGAAACACCATATATTTT. Translating gives CASSFRTGGMVGNTIYF.

This clone was observed once. The chain combines TRBV10-3 with TRBJ1-2, with TRBD1 as a possible D gene (5 bases). Trimming stripped 5 bases from V and 5 bases from J, with 12 bases between. The CDR3 has 13 residues. Per the germline V gene, CDR1 is ENHRY and CDR2 is SYGVKD. The CDR3 loop reads CAISQGSGYGYTF. The CDR3 DNA is TGTGCCATCAGTCAGGGAAGCGGGTATGGCTACACCTTC.

The gene calls are TRBV28 and TRBJ2-2, with 7 bases matching TRBD2. The CDR3 has 12 amino acids. The trim removed 6 bases at V and 7 bases at J, leaving 2 bases unmatched. The germline V gene has CDR1 MDHEN and CDR2 SYDVKM. The CDR3 loop reads CASSSGGGELFF. DNA of the CDR3: TGTGCCAGCAGCTCGGGGGGCGGGGAGCTGTTTTTT.

In DNA form, the CDR3 reads TGTGCCAGCACGACACCCTCTGAAGCTTTCTTT. Translated, it gives CASTTPSEAFF. The gene calls are TRBV6-5 and TRBJ1-1; D not resolved. The germline V gene encodes CDR1 MNHEY and CDR2 SVGAGI. The CDR3 is 11 amino acids. The germline V and J ends were trimmed by 7 bases and 6 bases, with 9 bases remaining between them.

The rearrangement uses TRBV30 and TRBJ1-1, with D possibly matching TRBD1 (6 bases). This CDR3 has 15 amino acids. Trimming took off 0 bases at V and 5 bases at J, with 16 bases between the two ends. Germline V CDR1 and CDR2: GTSNPN, SVGIG (reference sequence). The CDR3 protein is CAWSVWTDPYTEAFF. The CDR3 region has the DNA TGTGCCTGGAGTGTATGGACAGATCCTTATACTGAAGCTTTCTTT.

Only one count was recorded for this clone. The chain is built from TRBV6-6 and TRBJ1-6; D is ambiguous. This CDR3 is 15 amino acids long. The germline V gene encodes CDR1 MNHNY and CDR2 SVGAGI (reference sequence). V was cut by 0 bases and J by 7 bases, with 10 bases left in between. CDR3 region: CASSYSNLGNSPLHF. The CDR3 coding sequence is TGTGCCAGCAGTTACTCGAACTTGGGGAATTCACCCCTCCACTTT.

This clone has more than one count but fewer than ten. V is TRBV7-9 and J is TRBJ1-1; D is possibly TRBD1 (5 bases). Germline V lookup: CDR1 SEHNR, CDR2 FQNEAQ (reference sequence). The CDR3 has 14 amino acids. Trimming shortened V by 3 bases and J by 3 bases, and 11 bases separated the two germline ends. The CDR3 region is CASSFLPTDTEAFF. The CDR3 DNA reads as TGTGCCAGCAGCTTTCTCCCGACAGACACTGAAGCTTTCTTT.

The CDR3 region is CASSYRDRAGTDTQYF. The CDR3 DNA reads as TGTGCCAGCAGCTACCGGGACAGGGCGGGCACAGATACGCAGTATTTT. The J gene is TRBJ2-3, the V gene TRBV7-2; TRBD1 matches at 9 bases. This CDR3 spans 16 amino acids. The germline CDR1 and CDR2 sequences are SGHTA and FQGNSA. V shed 4 bases and J 1 base; nucleotides not matched to a gene: 6. The entire variable domain, with the rest obtained from reference TRBV7-2 and TRBJ2-3, is as follows: GAGVSQSPSNKVTEKGKDVELRCDPISGHTALYWYRQSLGQGLEFLIYFQGNSAPDKSGLPSDRFSAERTGGSVSTLTIQRTQQEDSAVYLCASSYRDRAGTDTQYFGPGTRLTVL.

The genes are TRBV4-1 and TRBJ1-2, with TRBD1 identical over 7 bases. This CDR3 has 14 amino acids. CDR1 is MGHRA, CDR2 YSYEKL, per germline. V trimming: 2 bases; J trimming: 3 bases; junction bases outside the gene matches: 3. As DNA, the CDR3 is TGCGCCAGCAGCCAACCGGGACAGTACTATGGCTACACCTTC. It translates to CASSQPGQYYGYTF.

This chain links TRBV9 with TRBJ1-2; unclear D gene. The length of the CDR3 is 14 residues. CDR1 SGDLS and CDR2 YYNGEE come from the germline V gene. Deletions cut 0 bases from V and 3 bases from J, with 9 bases between. CDR3 nucleotide sequence: TGTGCCAGCAGCGTAGGAGCCAACGACTATGGCTACACCTTC. Amino acids: CASSVGANDYGYTF.

This clone was found a few times. The rearrangement links TRBV4-3 to TRBJ2-3; 8 bases line up with TRBD2. Per germline, CDR1 LGHNA and CDR2 YSLEER. The CDR3 sequence is 17 residues long. Unmatched junction bases numbered 11, after V lost 0 bases and J lost 6 bases. Here the CDR3 reads CASSQDPGGAVKDTQYF. CDR3 nucleotide sequence: TGCGCCAGCAGCCAAGATCCCGGGGGGGCTGTTAAGGATACGCAGTATTTT.

This clone was recorded only once. Written as DNA, the CDR3 is TGTGCCAGCAGCCGAATGTCCACAACTAATGAAAAACTGTTTTTT. It codes for CASSRMSTTNEKLFF. The chain joins TRBV3-1 (or the pseudogene TRBV3-2) to TRBJ1-4; D unresolved. This CDR3 region has 15 residues. V was pared by 4 bases and J by 0 bases, with 9 bases between. Germline V CDR1 and CDR2: LGHDT, YNNKEL (reference sequence).

The gene calls are TRBV2 and TRBJ1-1; perhaps TRBD1 as D (5 bases). The CDR3 loop spans 12 amino acids. Germline lookup yields CDR1 SNHLY and CDR2 FYNNEI. The ends were cut back, 3 bases at V and 7 bases at J, with 9 bases in the middle. CDR3 nucleotide sequence: TGTGCCAGCAGTGATGTGGGGGTTGAAGCTTTCTTT. It is translated as CASSDVGVEAFF.

This chain joins TRBV5-4 and TRBJ2-1, with 7 bases lining up with TRBD2. Trimming cost V 0 bases and J 5 bases; bases outside gene matches: 5. The CDR3 is 15 amino acids. CDR1 and CDR2 (germline): SGHNT, YYREEE (reference sequence). The CDR3 reads CASSLAGGTDNEQFF. The CDR3, as DNA: TGTGCCAGCAGCTTGGCGGGGGGAACAGACAATGAGCAGTTCTTC.

V is TRBV19 and J is TRBJ2-2, with D possibly being TRBD2 (6 bases). This CDR3 comprises 15 residues. Trimming took 3 bases from V and 2 from J, leaving 10 bases between them. CDR1 is LNHDA and CDR2 is SQIVND in the germline V gene (reference sequence). Here the CDR3 reads CASSIGGINTGELFF. DNA of the CDR3: TGTGCCAGTAGTATCGGAGGGATTAACACCGGGGAGCTGTTTTTT.

The V and J genes are TRBV28 and TRBJ1-5, with D tentatively TRBD1 (5 bases). The ends were cut back, 7 bases at V and 6 bases at J, with 7 bases in the middle. Germline-derived CDR1 and CDR2 are MDHEN and SYDVKM. This CDR3 has 11 amino acids. The CDR3 coding sequence is TGTGCCAGCATGACAGTTCAGCCCCAGCATTTT. This sequence encodes CASMTVQPQHF.

This chain uses TRBV5-1 with TRBJ2-5, with D tentatively TRBD2 (5 bases). Between the trimmed V and J ends, which lost 3 bases and 2 bases, there was a span of 8 bases. Germline V CDR1 and CDR2: SGHRS, YFSETQ. The CDR3 contains 13 residues. Here the CDR3 reads CASSYGIQETQYF. The DNA of the CDR3 is TGCGCCAGCAGCTACGGGATACAAGAGACCCAGTACTTC.

V gene TRBV6-5 combines with J gene TRBJ1-2, with a weak D call TRBD1 (6 bases). The CDR3 length is 13 residues. Trimming removed 3 bases from V and 4 bases from J, with 9 bases in between. Germline V gene data show CDR1 as MNHEY and CDR2 as SVGAGI. The CDR3 spells CASSYVTGYGYTF. CDR3 in DNA: TGTGCCAGCAGTTATGTGACAGGCTATGGCTACACCTTC.

The gene calls are TRBV6-6 and TRBJ1-1; tentative D call: TRBD1 (6 bases). This CDR3 has 14 residues. CDR1 is MNHNY and CDR2 is SVGAGI in the germline V gene (reference sequence). Trimming took off 7 bases at V and 4 bases at J, with 16 bases between the two ends. The DNA for the CDR3 is TGTGCCAGCAACAGGGAGCGGTTAAGCACTGAAGCTTTCTTT. It specifies CASNRERLSTEAFF.